Sequencing of this T cell receptor beta chain was carried out in a study of T-cell reconstitution after alpha-beta-depleted transplantation in children. Study results and limitations: Surviving recipient T cells and thymic progenitors accounted for the high day-60 TCRbeta diversity observed in some patients. Newly generated T cells supplied most T-cell counts and diversity one year post-transplant. Expanded clones from the graft, numbering several hundred, reportedly supplied alpha-beta T cells about two months after transplant.

Library preparation (for TCRbeta) was performed with unique molecular identifiers. TCRdb used MiXCR to reprocess the PCR reads, holding one entry per CDR3 protein. The top ten hold about 4.8% of the sample, which has approximately 230,000 distinct CDR3 sequences, roughly a quarter seen once. V was cut by 1 base and J by 3 bases, with 10 bases left in between. Germline CDR1 reads MDHEN; CDR2 reads SYDVKM. This CDR3 has 14 amino acids. This clonotype was detected a few times. Its target is unknown. The chain carries TRBV28 and TRBJ2-7; D remains ambiguous. This clonotype originated in a female patient aged 2 to 10 who had a stem cell transplant for congenital amegakaryocytic thrombocytopenia, so the T cells may come from the graft donor. This specimen was PBMCs, mostly from graft donor cells, taken 360 days after TCRalphabeta/CD19-depleted stem cell transplant. The CDR3 nucleotides read TGTGCCAGCAGTTTATCGGCGATGCACTACGAGCAGTACTTC. This codes for CASSLSAMHYEQYF.